This T cell receptor (beta chain) was recovered during a study of T cell responses to AZD1222 COVID-19 vaccine. This clone was observed a single time. The antigen is undetermined. Data came from immunoSEQ multiplex PCR; TCRdb stores just in-frame clones and leaves some out. This table holds 90,000 to 110,000 clones, around 87% found once. V was shortened by 6 bases and J by 2 bases, with 16 bases between the two germline ends. The germline CDR1 and CDR2 sequences are MNHEY and SVGAGI. This CDR3 is 15 amino acids long. General study results and limits: In a largely white British group with more females than males, clonal diversity was possibly underestimated.

This TCR derives from an adult in good health. The chain links TRBV6-5 to TRBJ2-5; D is perhaps TRBD1 or TRBD2 (5 bases each). The input for sequencing was peripheral blood, taken on day 0 of AZD1222 vaccination. The CDR3 region is CASSPSWGRQETQYF. The CDR3 DNA reads as TGTGCCAGCAGCCCCTCTTGGGGACGTCAAGAGACCCAGTACTTC.